This record covers a single T cell receptor (beta chain). Its antigen remains unknown. TCRdb re-called the reads with MiXCR, one entry per CDR3 protein. Of some 700,000 distinct CDR3 sequences detected, around a third appear once; the ten largest clones hold roughly 20%. Germline V gene data show CDR1 as SGHNT and CDR2 as YENEEA. The CDR3 loop spans 14 amino acids. V dropped 5 bases and J dropped 6 bases, with 14 bases sitting between them. This sample is part of a study of T cell repertoires in cytomegalovirus infection. Overall study context: Use of recently identified HLA-C-restricted and well-studied HLA-B-restricted CMV epitopes was part of the study. Signatures in public TCR beta sequences pointed to both CMV infection and matching HLA type.

Study conclusions and caveats: HLA-C-restricted, CMV-specific TCR beta clonotypes were dominant ex vivo.

The source is a human donor in good health (CMV status not recorded). Some clones in this sample may be carry-over from other donors' samples. V usage is TRBV11-3 and J usage is TRBJ2-1; D is perhaps TRBD2 (6 bases). Source: cultured PBMCs, taken from culture after CMV antigen stimulation. In DNA, the CDR3 is TGTGCCAGCAGCCTCCGGGACTCCCGCAATGAGCAGTTCTTC. Protein sequence: CASSLRDSRNEQFF.